What follows are 21 T cell receptor beta chains derived from one specimen sequenced in a study of OX40 agonist ivuxolimab in advanced cancers. Sequenced by immunoSEQ multiplex PCR; TCRdb stores in-frame clones only, minus some. Of tens of thousands of clones in the sample, around 84% were seen once. The material sequenced was CD4+ or CD8+ T cells sorted from blood, taken in a trial of the OX40 agonist ivuxolimab. Receptors originate from an adult with an advanced solid tumor such as melanoma, head and neck, liver or kidney cancer.

V and J are TRBV5-6 and TRBJ2-7, with 10 positions matching TRBD2. CDR3 length: 14 residues. Germline loops: CDR1 SGHDT, CDR2 YYEEEE. Trimming cost V 3 bases and J 4 bases; bases outside gene matches: 4. The CDR3 sequence is CASSSASGRYEQYF. The CDR3 DNA reads TGTGCCAGCAGCTCCGCTAGCGGGAGATACGAGCAGTACTTC.

The chain couples TRBV11-3 to TRBJ2-7; D gene unclear. The CDR3 is made up of 14 amino acids. Germline loops: CDR1 SGHNT, CDR2 YENEEA. Between the trimmed V and J ends, which lost 5 bases and 0 bases, there was a span of 11 bases. Here the CDR3 reads CASSPGRRSYEQYF. As DNA, the CDR3 is TGTGCCAGCAGCCCCGGACGGCGCTCCTACGAGCAGTACTTC.

Of note for this clone: A junction end diverges from the germline sequence, so it may reflect a read error. This rearrangement joins TRBV11-3 to TRBJ2-3; tentatively, D is TRBD1 (5 bases). The CDR3 spans 12 residues. CDR1 and CDR2 from the germline V gene are SGHNT and YENEEA. CDR3 nucleotide sequence: TGTGCCAGCACCTTAGGGGCGCATACGCAGTATTTT. This codes for CASTLGAHTQYF.

The chain carries TRBV6-4 and TRBJ1-5, with D possibly being TRBD1 (5 bases). CDR3 length: 16 amino acids. CDR1 is MRHNA and CDR2 is SNTAGT in the germline V gene. Trimming stripped 8 bases from V and 0 bases from J, with 17 bases between. CDR3 bases: TGTGCCAGCCAGGGACGCCGGACGTATAGCAATCAGCCCCAGCATTTT. Translation: CASQGRRTYSNQPQHF.

The V call is TRBV19, the J call TRBJ2-3, with TRBD2 matching 11 bases. The trim removed 4 bases at V and 2 bases at J, leaving 2 bases unmatched. Germline CDR1 is LNHDA and CDR2 is SQIVND (reference sequence). The CDR3 has 15 residues. In DNA, the CDR3 is TGTGCCAGTAGTAAGACTAGCGGGATCACAGATACGCAGTATTTT. This sequence encodes CASSKTSGITDTQYF.

This chain joins TRBV6-6 and TRBJ2-7; tentatively, D is TRBD1 or TRBD2 (6 bases each). Trimming took 6 bases from V and 7 from J, leaving 19 bases between them. Germline V lookup: CDR1 MNHNY, CDR2 SVGAGI (reference sequence). The CDR3 is 14 residues long. The CDR3 coding sequence is TGTGCCAGCAGGTTCGGAGGGGGGCCGGAGGAGCAGTACTTC. As protein: CASRFGGGPEEQYF.

The genes are TRBV30 and TRBJ1-3; D unresolved. Trimming left V 2 bases short and J 2 bases short, with 4 bases between. CDR3 length equals 12 residues. Germline CDR1 GTSNPN, CDR2 SVGIG (reference sequence). The CDR3 sequence is CAWSHPGNTIYF. CDR3 sequence (DNA): TGTGCCTGGAGTCATCCTGGAAACACCATATATTTT.

This sequence joins TRBV5-4 and TRBJ2-7, with D possibly being TRBD1 (6 bases). Germline V gene sequence: CDR1 SGHNT, CDR2 YYREEE (reference sequence). The ends were cut back, 0 bases at V and 3 bases at J, with 13 bases in the middle. The CDR3 is 15 amino acids. The CDR3 nucleotides read TGTGCCAGCAGCTTGGCGACAGGTCTGGACTACGAGCAGTACTTC. It yields the protein CASSLATGLDYEQYF.

The chain is built from TRBV7-6 and TRBJ2-2; D is uncertain. This CDR3 is built from 17 residues. CDR1 is SGHVS and CDR2 is FNYEAQ in the germline V gene. V was pared by 1 base and J by 5 bases, with 17 bases between. The CDR3 DNA follows: TGTGCCAGCAGCTTAGTGGCGGTCGGGTCGAGGACCGGGGAGCTGTTTTTT. Translation gives CASSLVAVGSRTGELFF.

Here the CDR3 DNA reads TGTGCCAGCAGCCCACAACCCGAAAGTGGAGAGACCCAGTACTTC. This codes for CASSPQPESGETQYF. V and J are TRBV5-6 and TRBJ2-5; no clear D. V was trimmed by 4 bases and J by 4 bases, leaving 17 bases between them. The CDR3 has 15 amino acids. Germline CDR1 is SGHDT and CDR2 is YYEEEE.

This chain connects TRBV5-5 to TRBJ2-3, with 9 bases identical to TRBD2. With V trimmed by 4 bases and J by 2 bases, 8 bases remained unmatched. This CDR3 contains 16 residues. Germline assignment: CDR1 SGHKS and CDR2 YYEKEE (reference sequence). The CDR3 DNA reads as TGTGCCAGCAGCCTTTCCGGGACTAGCCCCACAGATACGCAGTATTTT. As protein: CASSLSGTSPTDTQYF.

The chain couples TRBV19 to TRBJ1-5; no clear D. V lost 7 bases to trimming and J lost 0 bases, with 10 bases between them. The CDR3 contains 14 residues. Germline CDR1 and CDR2: LNHDA and SQIVND (reference sequence). The CDR3 sequence: CASMGENSNQPQHF. CDR3 bases: TGTGCCAGTATGGGAGAGAATAGCAATCAGCCCCAGCATTTT.

The rearrangement links TRBV30 to TRBJ2-6; D uncertain. The germline CDR1 and CDR2 sequences are GTSNPN and SVGIG (reference sequence). The CDR3 runs to 12 residues. V was shortened by 5 bases and J by 4 bases, with 6 bases between the two germline ends. CDR3 bases: TGTGCCTGGGGGTCAGGGGCCAACGTCCTGACTTTC. It codes for CAWGSGANVLTF.

The V and J genes are TRBV6-5 and TRBJ2-5; 12 nucleotides line up with TRBD2. Germline V gives CDR1 MNHEY, CDR2 SVGAGI. The CDR3 consists of 14 residues. Trimming removed 4 bases from V and 4 bases from J; junction bases left unmatched: 1. The CDR3 DNA reads TGTGCCAGCAGTTGGGGACTAGCGGGAGAGACCCAGTACTTC. Amino acid sequence: CASSWGLAGETQYF.

The rearrangement uses TRBV7-3 and TRBJ1-2; D might be TRBD1 (6 bases). The V end lost 5 bases, the J end lost 5 bases, and 12 bases lay between the germline ends. Germline CDR1 and CDR2: SGHTA and FQGTGA. The CDR3 has 13 residues. CDR3 loop: CASSPGTPYGYTF. CDR3 DNA: TGTGCCAGCAGCCCCGGGACACCATATGGCTACACCTTC.

The chain couples TRBV19 to TRBJ2-1, with D possibly being TRBD1 (6 bases). Germline V gene data show CDR1 as LNHDA and CDR2 as SQIVND (reference sequence). V lost 6 bases and J 1 base, leaving 10 bases between the germline ends. This CDR3 spans 14 amino acids. CDR3 region: CASSQDSSYNEQFF. CDR3 coding DNA: TGTGCCAGTAGCCAGGACAGTTCCTACAATGAGCAGTTCTTC.

The chain employs TRBV11-2 and TRBJ2-3; a possible D gene is TRBD1 (5 bases). V was pared by 2 bases and J by 2 bases, with 8 bases between. Per the germline V gene, CDR1 is SGHAT and CDR2 is FQNNGV. The CDR3 sequence is 14 residues long. This chain's CDR3 is CASSLQGSTDTQYF. The CDR3 nucleotides are TGTGCCAGCAGCTTACAGGGCTCCACAGATACGCAGTATTTT.

CDR3 coding DNA: TGTGCCAGCAGTCGCCGGACAGCGAACACCGGGGAGCTGTTTTTT. Its translation is CASSRRTANTGELFF. The V gene is TRBV6-5, the J gene TRBJ2-2; maybe TRBD1 (6 bases). V gave up 5 bases and J gave up 0 bases, with 10 bases separating them. Germline assignment: CDR1 MNHEY and CDR2 SVGAGI. This CDR3 contains 15 residues.

This chain joins TRBV4-3 and TRBJ2-5; 13 bases are shared with TRBD2. CDR3 length: 17 residues. Germline loops: CDR1 LGHNA, CDR2 YSLEER. V lost 0 bases, J lost 5 bases, and 6 bases stayed unmatched. The CDR3 loop is CASSQDPLAGGRETQYF. DNA of the CDR3: TGCGCCAGCAGCCAAGACCCACTAGCGGGGGGGCGCGAGACCCAGTACTTC.

This chain joins TRBV7-3 and TRBJ2-4; 10 nucleotides agree with TRBD1. V shed 1 base and J 9 bases; nucleotides not matched to a gene: 6. This CDR3 region has 15 residues. Per the germline V gene, CDR1 is SGHTA and CDR2 is FQGTGA. In DNA form, the CDR3 reads TGTGCCAGCAGCTTAAGTCCTGGACAGGGGGGCATTCAGTACTTC. Translation gives CASSLSPGQGGIQYF.

The V gene is TRBV6-5, the J gene TRBJ1-1, with TRBD1 as a possible D gene (6 bases). The germline V gene has CDR1 MNHEY and CDR2 SVGAGI. The CDR3 is 14 residues long. Trimming left V 6 bases short and J 4 bases short, with 15 bases between. Here the CDR3 reads CASRLFEGGTEAFF. CDR3 bases: TGTGCCAGCAGGCTATTCGAGGGGGGCACTGAAGCTTTCTTT.